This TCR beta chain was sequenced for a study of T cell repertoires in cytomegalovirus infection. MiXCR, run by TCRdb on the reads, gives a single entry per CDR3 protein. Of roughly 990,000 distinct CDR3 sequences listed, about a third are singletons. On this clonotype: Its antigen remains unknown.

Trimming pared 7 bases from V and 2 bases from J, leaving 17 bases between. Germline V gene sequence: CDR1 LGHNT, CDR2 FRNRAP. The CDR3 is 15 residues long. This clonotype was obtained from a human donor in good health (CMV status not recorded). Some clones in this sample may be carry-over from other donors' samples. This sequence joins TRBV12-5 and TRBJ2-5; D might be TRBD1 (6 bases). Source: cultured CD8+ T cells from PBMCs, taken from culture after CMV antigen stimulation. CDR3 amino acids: CASASRDTKQETQYF. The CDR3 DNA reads TGTGCTAGTGCCTCCAGGGACACCAAACAAGAGACCCAGTACTTC.